This TCR beta chain is from a study of neoadjuvant anti-PD-1 for oral cavity cancer. General study results and limits: After neoadjuvant nivolumab, PBMC T cell clonality was significantly higher in non-responders than responders. TCR analyses covered only a few patients per response group.

CDR1 is SQVTM and CDR2 is ANQGSEA in the germline V gene. Trimming removed 8 bases from V and 2 bases from J; junction bases left unmatched: 3. The CDR3 contains 12 residues. Sample time point: after neoadjuvant nivolumab, at surgical resection. Profiling relied on immunoSEQ multiplex PCR, and the TCRdb table lists in-frame clones only, not all of them. The sample lists 55,000 to 75,000 clones; roughly nine tenths were seen once. As concerns this clone: No antigen is known for it.

The J gene is TRBJ2-3, the V gene TRBV29-1; 8 bases match TRBD2. The clonotype was recovered from a person aged 35 to 85 with oral cavity squamous cell carcinoma. The sample consisted of PBMCs, taken after nivolumab (anti-PD-1) treatment. The CDR3 bases are TGCAGCCTACTAGCGGACACAGATACGCAGTATTTT. Residues: CSLLADTDTQYF.